The 2 T cell receptor beta chains below all came from one sample that was sequenced in a study of cytomegalovirus exposure and HLA in healthy donors. The PCR employed 60 Vbeta primers together with 13 Jbeta primers. Repertoires were generated with immunoSEQ multiplex PCR, while TCRdb's copy carries only in-frame clones and drops some. The table lists roughly 120,000 clones, 65% of them singletons. Sequenced material: PBMCs. All receptors come from a woman between 35 and 50 years old in good health and CMV-seropositive.

J is TRBJ2-5 and V is TRBV6-1, with 7 bases that match TRBD2. Germline CDR1 and CDR2: MNHNS and SASEGT. V lost 7 bases to trimming and J lost 5 bases; unmatched junction nucleotides: 13. The CDR3 spans 15 residues. CDR3 region: CASKDGSGPWETQYF. The CDR3 DNA reads TGTGCCAGCAAGGACGGTAGCGGGCCGTGGGAGACCCAGTACTTC.

The V gene is TRBV30, the J gene TRBJ1-3; TRBD1 matches at 9 bases. CDR3 size: 16 residues. The junction had 8 bases not matched to a gene; V was cut back by 4 bases and J by 1 base. The germline V gene encodes CDR1 GTSNPN and CDR2 SVGIG (reference sequence). For the CDR3, the DNA is TGTGCCTGGATTTCCGGGACAGGGAGGTCTGGAAACACCATATATTTT. This encodes CAWISGTGRSGNTIYF.